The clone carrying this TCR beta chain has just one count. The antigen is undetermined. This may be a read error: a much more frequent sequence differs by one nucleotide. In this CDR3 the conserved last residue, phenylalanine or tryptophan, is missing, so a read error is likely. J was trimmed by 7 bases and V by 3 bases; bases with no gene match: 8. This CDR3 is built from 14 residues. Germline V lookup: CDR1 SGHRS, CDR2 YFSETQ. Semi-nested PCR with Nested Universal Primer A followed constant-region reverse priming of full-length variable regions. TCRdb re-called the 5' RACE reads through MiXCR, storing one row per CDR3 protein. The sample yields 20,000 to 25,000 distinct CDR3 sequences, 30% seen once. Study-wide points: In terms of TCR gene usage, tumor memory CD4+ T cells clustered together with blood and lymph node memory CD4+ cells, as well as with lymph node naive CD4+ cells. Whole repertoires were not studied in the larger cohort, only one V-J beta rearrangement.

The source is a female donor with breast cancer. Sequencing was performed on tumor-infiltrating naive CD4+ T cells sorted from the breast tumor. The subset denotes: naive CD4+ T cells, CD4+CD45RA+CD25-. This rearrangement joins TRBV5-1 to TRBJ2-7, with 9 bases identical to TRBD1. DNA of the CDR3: TGCGCCAGCAGCTCCCGGGACAGGGTTCGGGAGCAGTACCTC. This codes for CASSSRDRVREQYL.